Presented here are 4 T cell receptor beta chains from one specimen sequenced in a study of T cell repertoires in cytomegalovirus infection. TCRdb independently ran MiXCR on the reads; one entry per CDR3 protein. Seen here are more than 300,000 distinct CDR3 sequences, nearly 35% observed once, and the top ten hold less than 15%. These TCRs' antigens remain unknown. Sequenced material: cultured PBMCs, taken from culture after CMV antigen stimulation. Source of these receptors: a human donor in good health (CMV status not recorded). Some clones in this sample may be carry-over from other donors' samples.

This clonotype was seen a few times. The V call is TRBV18, the J call TRBJ2-5, with 7 bases that match TRBD2. Germline CDR1 and CDR2: KGHSH and LQKENI. The J segment lost 5 bases and the V segment lost 0 bases, leaving 6 bases of the junction unmatched. This CDR3 comprises 15 residues. The CDR3 DNA reads TGTGCCAGCTCACCACCGGGGGGGAGAGTGGAGACCCAGTACTTC. Protein: CASSPPGGRVETQYF.

V usage is TRBV6-2 or TRBV6-3 and J usage is TRBJ2-2; a possible D gene is TRBD2 (6 bases). Germline-derived CDR1 and CDR2 are MNHEY and SVGEGT. Trimming left V 6 bases short and J 4 bases short, with 18 bases between. The CDR3 runs to 16 residues. CDR3 sequence: CASRPPGLLGTGELFF. Written as DNA, the CDR3 is TGTGCCAGCAGACCCCCCGGACTATTAGGCACCGGGGAGCTGTTTTTT.

This clonotype was detected once. CDR3 in amino acids: CASSRGRGVLIETQYF. The CDR3 DNA reads TGTGCCAGCAGCAGGGGACGGGGGGTTTTAATCGAGACCCAGTACTTC. V and J are TRBV7-2 and TRBJ2-5; the match to TRBD2 covers 7 bases. This CDR3 has 16 amino acids. Per the germline V gene, CDR1 is SGHTA and CDR2 is FQGNSA. V was pared by 5 bases and J by 5 bases, with 14 bases of the junction left unmatched. The variable domain in full, with the rest retrieved from reference TRBV7-2 and TRBJ2-5, is GAGVSQSPSNKVTEKGKDVELRCDPISGHTALYWYRQSLGQGLEFLIYFQGNSAPDKSGLPSDRFSAERTGGSVSTLTIQRTQQEDSAVYLCASSRGRGVLIETQYFGPGTRLLVL.

This clonotype was seen more than once but under ten times. This chain joins TRBV12-3 or TRBV12-4 and TRBJ1-5, with a weak D call TRBD1 (6 bases). The CDR3 is 14 residues long. Trimming cost V 0 bases and J 7 bases, with 10 bases left between them. CDR3 amino acids: CASSLAQGGQPQHF. The CDR3 DNA is TGTGCCAGCAGTTTAGCACAGGGCGGGCAGCCCCAGCATTTT.